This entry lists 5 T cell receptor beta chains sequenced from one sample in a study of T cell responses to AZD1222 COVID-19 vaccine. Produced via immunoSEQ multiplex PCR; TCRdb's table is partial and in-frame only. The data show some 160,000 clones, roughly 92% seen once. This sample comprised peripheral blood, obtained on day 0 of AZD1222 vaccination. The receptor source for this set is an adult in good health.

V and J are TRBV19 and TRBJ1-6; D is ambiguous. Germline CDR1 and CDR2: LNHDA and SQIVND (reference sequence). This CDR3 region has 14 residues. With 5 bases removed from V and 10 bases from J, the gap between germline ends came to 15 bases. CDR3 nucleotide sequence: TGTGCCAGTAGTGCGGACGTTGGGATATCACCCCTCCACTTT. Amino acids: CASSADVGISPLHF.

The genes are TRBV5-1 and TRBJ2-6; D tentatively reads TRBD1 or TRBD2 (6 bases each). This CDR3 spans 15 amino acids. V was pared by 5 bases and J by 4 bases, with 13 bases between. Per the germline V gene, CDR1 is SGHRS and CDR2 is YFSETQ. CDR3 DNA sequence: TGCGCCAGCAGACAGGGAGGTACGGGGGCCAACGTCCTGACTTTC. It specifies CASRQGGTGANVLTF.

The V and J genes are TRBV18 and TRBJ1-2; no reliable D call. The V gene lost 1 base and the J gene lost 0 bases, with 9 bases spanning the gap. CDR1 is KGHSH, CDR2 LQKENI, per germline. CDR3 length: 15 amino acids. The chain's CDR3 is CASSPLEGTNYGYTF. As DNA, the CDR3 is TGTGCCAGCTCACCACTCGAGGGAACTAACTATGGCTACACCTTC.

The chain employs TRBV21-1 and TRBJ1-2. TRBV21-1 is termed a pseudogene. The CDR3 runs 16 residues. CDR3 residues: CASSKVFWNADYGYTF. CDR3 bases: TGTGCCAGCAGCAAAGTCTTTTGGAATGCGGACTATGGCTACACCTTC.

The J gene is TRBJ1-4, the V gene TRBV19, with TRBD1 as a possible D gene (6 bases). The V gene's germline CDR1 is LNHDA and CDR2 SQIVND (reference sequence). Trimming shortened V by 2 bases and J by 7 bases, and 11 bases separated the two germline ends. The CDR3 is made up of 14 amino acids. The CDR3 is CASSIRGAREKLFF. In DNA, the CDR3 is TGTGCCAGTAGTATAAGGGGGGCGCGTGAAAAACTGTTTTTT.